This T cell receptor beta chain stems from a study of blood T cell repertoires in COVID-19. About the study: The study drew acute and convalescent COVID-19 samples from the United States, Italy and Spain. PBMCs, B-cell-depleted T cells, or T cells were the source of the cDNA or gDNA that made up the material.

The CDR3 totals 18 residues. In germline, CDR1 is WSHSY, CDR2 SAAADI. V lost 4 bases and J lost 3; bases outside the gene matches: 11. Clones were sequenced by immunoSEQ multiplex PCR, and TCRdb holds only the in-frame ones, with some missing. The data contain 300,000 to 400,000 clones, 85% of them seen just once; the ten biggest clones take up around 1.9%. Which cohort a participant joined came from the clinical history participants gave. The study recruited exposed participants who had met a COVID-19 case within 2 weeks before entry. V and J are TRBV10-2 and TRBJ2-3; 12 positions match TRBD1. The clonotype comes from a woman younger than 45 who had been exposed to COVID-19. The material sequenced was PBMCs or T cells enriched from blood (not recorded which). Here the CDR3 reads CASSGGMRDRGRTDTQYF. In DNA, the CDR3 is TGCGCCAGCAGTGGGGGAATGCGGGACAGGGGGCGGACAGATACGCAGTATTTT.